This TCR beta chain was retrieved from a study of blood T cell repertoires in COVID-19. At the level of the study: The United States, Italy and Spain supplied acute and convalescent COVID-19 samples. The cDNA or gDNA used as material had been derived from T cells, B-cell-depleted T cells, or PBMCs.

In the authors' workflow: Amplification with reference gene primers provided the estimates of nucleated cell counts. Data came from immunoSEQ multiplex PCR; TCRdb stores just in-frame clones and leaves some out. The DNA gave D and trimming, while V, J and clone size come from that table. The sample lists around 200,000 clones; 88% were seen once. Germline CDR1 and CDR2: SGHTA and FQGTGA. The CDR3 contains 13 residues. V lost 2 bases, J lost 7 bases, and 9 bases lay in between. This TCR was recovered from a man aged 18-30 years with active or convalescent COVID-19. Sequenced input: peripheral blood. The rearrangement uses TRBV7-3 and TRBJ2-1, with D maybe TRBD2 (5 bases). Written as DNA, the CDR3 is TGTGCCAGCAGCTTAGGACGGGATAATGAGCAGTTCTTC. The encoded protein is CASSLGRDNEQFF.